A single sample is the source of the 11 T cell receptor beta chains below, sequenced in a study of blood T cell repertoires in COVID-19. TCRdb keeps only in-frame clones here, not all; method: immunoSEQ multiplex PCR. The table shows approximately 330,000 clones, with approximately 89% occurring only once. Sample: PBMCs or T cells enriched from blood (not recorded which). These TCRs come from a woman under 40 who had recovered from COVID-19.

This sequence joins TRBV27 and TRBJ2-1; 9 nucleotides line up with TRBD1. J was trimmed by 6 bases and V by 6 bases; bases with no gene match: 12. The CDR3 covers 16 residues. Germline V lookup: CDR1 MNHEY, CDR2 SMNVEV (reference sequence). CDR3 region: CASSPPGDRESNEQFF. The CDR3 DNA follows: TGTGCCAGCAGCCCCCCAGGGGACAGGGAGTCCAATGAGCAGTTCTTC.

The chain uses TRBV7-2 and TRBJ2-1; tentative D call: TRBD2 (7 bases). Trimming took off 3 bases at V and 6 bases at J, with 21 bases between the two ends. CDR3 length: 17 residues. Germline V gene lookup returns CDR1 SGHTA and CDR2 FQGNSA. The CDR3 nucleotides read TGTGCCAGCAGCTTGGGGGGGTTGCGACAGGTAGTCAATGAGCAGTTCTTC. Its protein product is CASSLGGLRQVVNEQFF.

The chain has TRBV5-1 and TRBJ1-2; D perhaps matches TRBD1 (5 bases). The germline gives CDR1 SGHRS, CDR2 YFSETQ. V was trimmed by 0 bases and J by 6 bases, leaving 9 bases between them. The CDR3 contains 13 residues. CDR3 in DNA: TGCGCCAGCAGCTTGGGGCAGGGTCATGGCTACACCTTC. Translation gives CASSLGQGHGYTF.

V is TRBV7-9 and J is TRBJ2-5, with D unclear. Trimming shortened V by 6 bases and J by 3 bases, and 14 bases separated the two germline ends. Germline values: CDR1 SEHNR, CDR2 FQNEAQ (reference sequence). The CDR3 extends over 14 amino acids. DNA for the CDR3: TGTGCCAGCAGACCTGCCAGGTGGAAAGAGACCCAGTACTTC. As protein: CASRPARWKETQYF.

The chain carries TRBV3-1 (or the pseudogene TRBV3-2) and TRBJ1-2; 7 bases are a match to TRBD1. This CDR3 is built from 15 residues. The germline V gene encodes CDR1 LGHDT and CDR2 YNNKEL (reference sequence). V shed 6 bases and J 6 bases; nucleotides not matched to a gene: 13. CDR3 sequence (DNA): TGTGCCAGCAGTCGATCCAGGGGGGCTGGAAATGGCTACACCTTC. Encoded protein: CASSRSRGAGNGYTF.

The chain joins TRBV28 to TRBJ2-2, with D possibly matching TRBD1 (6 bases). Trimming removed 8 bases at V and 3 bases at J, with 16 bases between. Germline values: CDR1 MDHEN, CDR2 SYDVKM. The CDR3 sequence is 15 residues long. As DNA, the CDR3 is TGTGCCAGCCGCTGGGCCTCAGGGGACACCGGGGAGCTGTTTTTT. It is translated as CASRWASGDTGELFF.

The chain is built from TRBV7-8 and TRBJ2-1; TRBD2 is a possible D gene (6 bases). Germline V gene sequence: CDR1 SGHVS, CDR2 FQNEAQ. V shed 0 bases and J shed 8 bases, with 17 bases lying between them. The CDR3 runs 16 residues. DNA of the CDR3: TGTGCCAGCAGCTTAGCGGGAGGCCCTTTCCCCTATGAGCAGTTCTTC. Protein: CASSLAGGPFPYEQFF.

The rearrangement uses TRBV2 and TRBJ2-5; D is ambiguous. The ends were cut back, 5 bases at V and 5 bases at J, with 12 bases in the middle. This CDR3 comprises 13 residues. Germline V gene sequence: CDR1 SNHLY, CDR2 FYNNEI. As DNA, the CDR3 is TGTGCCAGCAGTTTGGTTCTCGCGGAGACCCAGTACTTC. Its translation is CASSLVLAETQYF.

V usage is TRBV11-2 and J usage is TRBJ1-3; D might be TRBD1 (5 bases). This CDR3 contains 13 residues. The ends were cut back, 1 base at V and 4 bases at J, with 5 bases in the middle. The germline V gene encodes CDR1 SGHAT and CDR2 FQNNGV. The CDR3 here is CASSLGQGNTIYF. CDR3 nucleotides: TGTGCCAGCAGCTTAGGACAGGGAAACACCATATATTTT. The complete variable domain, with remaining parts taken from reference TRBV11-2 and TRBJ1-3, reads EAGVAQSPRYKIIEKRQSVAFWCNPISGHATLYWYQQILGQGPKLLIQFQNNGVVDDSQLPKDRFSAERLKGVDSTLKIQPAKLEDSAVYLCASSLGQGNTIYFGEGSWLTVV.

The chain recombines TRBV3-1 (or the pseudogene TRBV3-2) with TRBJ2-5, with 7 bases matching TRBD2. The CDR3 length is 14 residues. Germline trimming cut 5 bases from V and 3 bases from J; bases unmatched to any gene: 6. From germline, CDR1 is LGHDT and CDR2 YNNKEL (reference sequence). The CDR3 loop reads CASSEGLNKETQYF. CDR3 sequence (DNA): TGTGCCAGCAGCGAGGGACTAAATAAAGAGACCCAGTACTTC.

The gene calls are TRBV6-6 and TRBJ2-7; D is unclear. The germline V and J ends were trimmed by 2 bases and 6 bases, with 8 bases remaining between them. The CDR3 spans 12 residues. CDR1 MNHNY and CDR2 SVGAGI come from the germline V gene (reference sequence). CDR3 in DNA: TGTGCCAGCAGTTACGAGGCGAGCGAGCAGTACTTC. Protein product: CASSYEASEQYF.